This T cell receptor (beta chain) was identified in a study of CD8 T cells in Susac syndrome. An amount of RNA that ranged from 0.5 to 1 ug was reverse transcribed with random hexamers. TCRdb itself ran the immunoSEQ multiplex PCR reads through MiXCR, one entry per CDR3 protein. The repertoire includes some 150,000 distinct CDR3 sequences, roughly 96% of them detected once, and about 0.17% sits in the top ten. This sequence was found in a human donor with Susac syndrome. Specimen: CD4+ T cells from PBMCs.

CDR3 in DNA: TGCAGTGCCAGGTTAGGTCTGACCTATGGCTACACCTTC. Translated: CSARLGLTYGYTF. The chain uses TRBV20-1 and TRBJ1-2; D call uncertain. The CDR3 consists of 13 residues. Germline CDR1 reads DFQATT; CDR2 reads SNEGSKA (reference sequence). The V gene lost 6 bases and the J gene lost 4 bases, with 15 bases spanning the gap.